The rows below give T cell receptor beta chains drawn from one sample of a study of T cell responses to AZD1222 COVID-19 vaccine. The table came from immunoSEQ multiplex PCR; TCRdb's copy has only in-frame clones and leaves some out. Of 99,000 or so clones listed, more than 85% are singletons. The sample consisted of peripheral blood, taken on day 0 of AZD1222 vaccination. These receptor sequences come from an adult in good health. The CDR3 runs from the conserved cysteine through the conserved F or W. D genes are given only for firm matches. Size values are once, few and many counts, or a class for expanded clones, and some rows have none.

-	-	TRBJ1-1	TRBV9	TGTGCCAGCAGCGTCGGACGGATGAACACTGAAGCTTTCTTT	CASSVGRMNTEAFF
-	TRBD2	TRBJ2-1	TRBV30	TGTGCCTGGAGCACCGGGAGGGGTGAGCAGTTCTTC	CAWSTGRGEQFF
once	-	TRBJ2-7	TRBV7-9	TGTGCCAGCAGCTTAGCGCCGGGGTACGAGCAGTACTTC	CASSLAPGYEQYF
-	TRBD1	TRBJ2-3	TRBV5-1	TGCGCCAGCAGCTTGGTGGCAGGGGGTGAAGATACGCAGTATTTT	CASSLVAGGEDTQYF
-	-	TRBJ2-1	TRBV5-1	TGCGCCAGCAGCTCTAACGAACTAGGGGGGCGTGGGGATGAGCAGTTCTTC	CASSSNELGGRGDEQFF
-	TRBD2	TRBJ2-6	TRBV5-1	TGCGCCAGCAGCCTACTTGCGGGAGGACCCTCCTCTGGGGCCAACGTCCTGACTTTC	CASSLLAGGPSSGANVLTF
-	-	TRBJ2-1	TRBV28	TGTGCCAGCAGTCTCTATCGGGGAGGCGACTACAATGAGCAGTTCTTC	CASSLYRGGDYNEQFF
once	-	TRBJ2-5	TRBV4-1	TGCGCCAGCAGCCAAGACGCGGGGGCAGGGGAGACCCAGTACTTC	CASSQDAGAGETQYF
-	-	TRBJ2-2	TRBV6-5	TGTGCCAGCAGCCCAACTGACACCGGGGAGCTGTTTTTT	CASSPTDTGELFF
-	TRBD1	TRBJ1-5	TRBV19	TGTGCCAGTAGGGGACAGGGCAATCAGCCCCAGCATTTT	CASRGQGNQPQHF
-	-	TRBJ1-3	TRBV11-2	TGTGCCAGCAGCTTGGGGGTTCCTGGAAACACCATATATTTT	CASSLGVPGNTIYF
-	-	TRBJ1-6	TRBV7-6	TGTGCCAGCAGCTTGCAGGGTGAGGGTAATTCACCCCTCCACTTT	CASSLQGEGNSPLHF
-	-	TRBJ2-3	TRBV2	TGTGCCAGCAGTGAAATGGTAACTAGCACAGATACGCAGTATTTT	CASSEMVTSTDTQYF
-	TRBD2	TRBJ2-7	TRBV6-5	TGTGCCAGCAGCTCCTGGACTAGCGGGACTGGCGAGCAGTACTTC	CASSSWTSGTGEQYF
once	TRBD1	TRBJ2-1	TRBV5-8	TGTGCCAGCAGCCCCCTGTGGGACAGGGGCAATGAGCAGTTCTTC	CASSPLWDRGNEQFF
-	-	TRBJ2-2	TRBV3-1/TRBV3-2	TGTGCCAGCAGCTCACTCGCCAGGGGGGAGCTGTTTTTT	CASSSLARGELFF
once	TRBD1	TRBJ2-7	TRBV2	TGTGCCAGCGCAAAGGGACAGGGGGTTAGTAGCTACGAGCAGTACTTC	CASAKGQGVSSYEQYF
-	-	TRBJ2-7	TRBV10-3	TGTGCCATCAAAGGGGGCGTTGGGCGGGACTACGAGCAGTACTTC	CAIKGGVGRDYEQYF
-	TRBD1	TRBJ2-5	TRBV7-9	TGTGCCAGCAGCCCGGGACAGCCGCAAGAGACCCAGTACTTC	CASSPGQPQETQYF
-	-	TRBJ1-1	TRBV29-1	TGCAGCGTAAGGTTCTGGAACACTGAAGCTTTCTTT	CSVRFWNTEAFF
-	-	TRBJ2-3	TRBV7-2	TGTGCCAGCAGCCGGGACACAGATACGCAGTATTTT	CASSRDTDTQYF
few	TRBD1	TRBJ1-6	TRBV2	TGTGCCAGCAGTGGGACAGGGAATTCACCCCTCCACTTT	CASSGTGNSPLHF